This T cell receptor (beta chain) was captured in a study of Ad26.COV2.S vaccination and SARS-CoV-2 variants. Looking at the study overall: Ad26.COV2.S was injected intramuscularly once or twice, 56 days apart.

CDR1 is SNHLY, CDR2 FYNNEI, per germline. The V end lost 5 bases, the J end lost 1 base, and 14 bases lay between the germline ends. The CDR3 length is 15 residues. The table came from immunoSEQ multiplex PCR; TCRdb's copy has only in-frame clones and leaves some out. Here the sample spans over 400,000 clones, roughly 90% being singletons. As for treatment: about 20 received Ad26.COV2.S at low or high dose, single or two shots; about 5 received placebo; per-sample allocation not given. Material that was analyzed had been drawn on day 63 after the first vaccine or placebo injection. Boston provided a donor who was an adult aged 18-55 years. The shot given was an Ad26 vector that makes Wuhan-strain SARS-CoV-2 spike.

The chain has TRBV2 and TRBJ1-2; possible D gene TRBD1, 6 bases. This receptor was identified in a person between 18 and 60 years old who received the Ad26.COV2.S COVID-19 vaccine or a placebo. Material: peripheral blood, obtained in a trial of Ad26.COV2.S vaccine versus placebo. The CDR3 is CASSRSGGRNYGYTF. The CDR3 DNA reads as TGTGCCAGCAGTCGGTCGGGGGGGCGTAACTATGGCTACACCTTC.